This T cell receptor (beta chain) came from a study of T-cell reconstitution after alpha-beta-depleted transplantation in children. Library preparation (for TCRbeta) was performed with unique molecular identifiers. TCRdb re-called the PCR reads through MiXCR, storing one row per CDR3 protein. In the table there are about 58,000 distinct CDR3 sequences, 40% to 55% of which are singletons. This CDR3 region has 15 residues. Germline trimming cut 7 bases from V and 6 bases from J; bases unmatched to any gene: 13. The sample in question was PBMCs, mostly from graft donor cells, obtained 360 days after TCRalphabeta/CD19-depleted stem cell transplant. The genes are TRBV12-3 or TRBV12-4 and TRBJ2-5; 8 nucleotides match TRBD1. This receptor was taken from a male patient aged 10-17 years who had a stem cell transplant for acute lymphoblastic leukemia, so the T cells may come from the graft donor. The CDR3 DNA follows: TGTGCCAGCACCCCTCCCGGACAGGGCTGGAAGACCCAGTACTTC. Translation: CASTPPGQGWKTQYF.